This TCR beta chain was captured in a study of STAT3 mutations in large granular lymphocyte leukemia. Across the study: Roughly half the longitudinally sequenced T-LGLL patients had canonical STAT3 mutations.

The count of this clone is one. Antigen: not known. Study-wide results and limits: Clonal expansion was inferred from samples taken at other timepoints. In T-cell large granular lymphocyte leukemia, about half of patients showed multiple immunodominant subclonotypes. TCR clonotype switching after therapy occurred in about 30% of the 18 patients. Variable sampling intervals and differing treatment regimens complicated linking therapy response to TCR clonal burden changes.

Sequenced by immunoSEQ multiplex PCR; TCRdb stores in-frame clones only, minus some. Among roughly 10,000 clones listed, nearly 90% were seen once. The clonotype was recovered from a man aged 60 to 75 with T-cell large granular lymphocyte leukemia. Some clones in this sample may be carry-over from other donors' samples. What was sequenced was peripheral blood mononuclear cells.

The CDR3 loop is CASSTGQGATDTQYF. The DNA of the CDR3 is TGTGCCAGCAGCACGGGACAGGGGGCTACAGATACGCAGTATTTT. The chain recombines TRBV9 with TRBJ2-3; 12 bases align to TRBD1. The CDR3 has 15 amino acids. Germline V gene data show CDR1 as SGDLS and CDR2 as YYNGEE. The J segment lost 3 bases and the V segment lost 4 bases, leaving 3 bases of the junction unmatched. The whole variable domain, filled in from reference TRBV9 and TRBJ2-3, reads DSGVTQTPKHLITATGQRVTLRCSPRSGDLSVYWYQQSLDQGLQFLIQYYNGEERAKGNILERFSAQQFPDLHSELNLSSLELGDSALYFCASSTGQGATDTQYFGPGTRLTVL.